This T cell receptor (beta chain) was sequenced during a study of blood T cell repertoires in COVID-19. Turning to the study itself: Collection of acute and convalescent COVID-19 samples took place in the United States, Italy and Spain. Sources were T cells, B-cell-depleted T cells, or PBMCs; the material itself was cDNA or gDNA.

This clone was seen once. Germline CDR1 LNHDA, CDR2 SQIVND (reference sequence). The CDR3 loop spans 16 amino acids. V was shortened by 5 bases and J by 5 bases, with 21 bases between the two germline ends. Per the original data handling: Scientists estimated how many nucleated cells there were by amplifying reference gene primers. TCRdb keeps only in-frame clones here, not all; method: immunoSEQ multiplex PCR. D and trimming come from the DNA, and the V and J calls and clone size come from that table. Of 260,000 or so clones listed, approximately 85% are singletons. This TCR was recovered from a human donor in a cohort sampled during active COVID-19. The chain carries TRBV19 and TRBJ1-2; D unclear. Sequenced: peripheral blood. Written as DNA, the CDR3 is TGTGCCAGTAGTCTAATCAACGACCCAACTACATATGGCTACACCTTC. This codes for CASSLINDPTTYGYTF.